Below, 23 T cell receptor beta chains from the same sample are listed, as sequenced in a study of metastatic and nonmetastatic thyroid tumors. No treatment of any kind had been given to any patient before thyroid surgery. TCRdb called clones again from the PCR reads with MiXCR. The table records about 92,000 clones, 15% of them present only once. Specimen: blood. These receptors originate from a female donor with papillary thyroid cancer or a benign thyroid nodule (not recorded which). Some clones in this sample may be carry-over from other donors' samples.

As regards this clone: The germline gene is not matched at one end of the junction; a read error may be the cause. This chain links TRBV11-2 with TRBJ2-2; perhaps D is TRBD1 or TRBD2 (6 bases each). CDR1 and CDR2 from the germline V gene are SGHAT and FQNNGV. The CDR3 has 16 residues. The CDR3 sequence: CASSLVTGANTGELFF. CDR3 nucleotide sequence: TGTGCCAGCAGCTTAGTGACGGGGGCGAACACCGGGGAACTGTTTTTT.

J is TRBJ2-6 and V is TRBV7-9, with 9 bases that match TRBD1. The CDR3 loop spans 19 amino acids. V shed 6 bases, J shed 0 bases, and the junction held 12 bases outside the gene matches. Germline assignment: CDR1 SEHNR and CDR2 FQNEAQ (reference sequence). The CDR3 DNA is TGTGCCAGCAGGAGAACAGGGGGCGAAGGGGGCTCTGGGGCCAACGTCCTGACTTTC. Translating gives CASRRTGGEGGSGANVLTF. Using reference TRBV7-9 and TRBJ2-6 for the parts outside the CDR3, the full variable domain is DTGVSQNPRHKITKRGQNVTFRCDPISEHNRLYWYRQTLGQGPEFLTYFQNEAQLEKSRLLSDRFSAERPKGSFSTLEIQRTEQGDSAMYLCASRRTGGEGGSGANVLTFGAGSRLTVL.

Worth noting for this clone: This may come from a read error, since a much larger clone is one base off. The sample carries other DNA sequences with the same CDR3. V is TRBV11-2 and J is TRBJ2-7; 8 nucleotides line up with TRBD1. The germline gives CDR1 SGHAT, CDR2 FQNNGV. There are 14 residues in the CDR3. The DNA for the CDR3 is TGTGCCAGCAGCTCACTCAGGGGGCGGGGTGAGCGGTACTTC. It encodes CASSSLRGRGERYF.

This clone was picked up a small number of times. A read error may be the cause here, since a much bigger clone is one base away. The gene calls are TRBV5-1 and TRBJ1-6, with D possibly being TRBD1 (6 bases). CDR1 and CDR2 from the germline V gene are SGHRS and YFSETQ. Trimming pared 1 base from V and 8 bases from J, leaving 7 bases between. The CDR3 contains 13 residues. CDR3 region: CASSLWGHSPLHF. In DNA, the CDR3 is TGCGCCAGCAGCTTGTGGGGGCATTCACCCCTCCACTTT.

This clone was seen ten or more times. A junction boundary mismatches the germline segment, possibly from a read error. The chain is built from TRBV7-7 and TRBJ2-5, with 11 bases lining up with TRBD2. The CDR3 is 15 residues long. Germline CDR1 and CDR2: SSHAT and FNYEAQ (reference sequence). The CDR3 reads CASSLAGGEQETQYF. In DNA form, the CDR3 reads TGTGCTAGCAGCTTAGCGGGGGGGGAACAAGAGACCCAGTACTTC. Using reference TRBV7-7 and TRBJ2-5 for the parts outside the CDR3, the full variable domain is GAGVSQSPRYKVTKRGQDVTLRCDPISSHATLYWYQQALGQGPEFLTYFNYEAQPDKSGLPSDRFSAERPEGSISTLTIQRTEQRDSAMYRCASSLAGGEQETQYFGPGTRLLVL.

This clone was found many times. V usage is TRBV27 and J usage is TRBJ2-7; TRBD1 matches at 9 bases. The CDR3 has 14 residues. Germline assignment: CDR1 MNHEY and CDR2 SMNVEV (reference sequence). Trimming took 5 bases from V and 4 from J; bases not matched to a gene: 6. CDR3 in amino acids: CASSLRTGVYEQYF. DNA for the CDR3: TGTGCCAGCAGTCTCAGGACAGGGGTTTACGAGCAGTACTTC.

This clone turned up a few times. This same CDR3 is encoded by further DNA sequences in the sample. The chain joins TRBV10-2 to TRBJ2-2; TRBD2 agrees at 10 bases. The CDR3 consists of 16 residues. J gave up 8 bases and V 4 bases, and 10 bases lay outside the gene matches. The germline V gene has CDR1 WSHSY and CDR2 SAAADI. The CDR3 DNA reads as TGCGCCAGCAGTGGGACTAGCGGATATCTGGGAGGGGAGCTGTTTTTT. Encoded protein: CASSGTSGYLGGELFF.

This clone was counted ten times or more. The rearrangement joins TRBV3-1 to TRBJ1-2; 8 bases agree with TRBD1. Germline trimming cut 4 bases from V and 6 bases from J; bases unmatched to any gene: 10. This CDR3 has 15 residues. Germline CDR1 reads LGHDT; CDR2 reads YNNKEL (reference sequence). CDR3 amino acids: CASSPARTGSHGYTF. The DNA of the CDR3 is TGTGCCAGCAGCCCTGCCAGGACAGGGTCTCATGGCTACACCTTC.

This clone was detected many times. V and J are TRBV3-1 and TRBJ1-1; TRBD1 might be the D (5 bases). Germline-derived CDR1 and CDR2 are LGHDT and YNNKEL (reference sequence). Trimming pared 4 bases from V and 6 bases from J, leaving 15 bases between. The CDR3 consists of 14 residues. CDR3 in DNA: TGTGCCAGCAGCCGCGGCAGGGTCGACCCTGAAGCTTTCTTT. Translating it yields CASSRGRVDPEAFF. Full variable domain (outside the CDR3, taken from reference TRBV3-1 and TRBJ1-1): DTAVSQTPKYLVTQMGNDKSIKCEQNLGHDTMYWYKQDSKKFLKIMFSYNNKELIINETVPNRFSPKSPDKAHLNLHINSLELGDSAVYFCASSRGRVDPEAFFGQGTRLTVV.

This clone was picked up a small number of times. This chain connects TRBV6-5 to TRBJ2-7; no reliable D call. CDR3 length equals 14 residues. CDR1 and CDR2 from the germline V gene are MNHEY and SVGAGI. V lost 0 bases and J lost 0, with 6 bases in between. The CDR3 DNA sequence: TGTGCCAGCAGTTACTCTATCGTCTCCTACGAGCAGTACTTC. Its translation is CASSYSIVSYEQYF.

This clone was seen at least ten times. The chain carries TRBV3-1 and TRBJ1-3; D might be TRBD1 (6 bases). Per the germline V gene, CDR1 is LGHDT and CDR2 is YNNKEL (reference sequence). V was trimmed by 2 bases and J by 4 bases, leaving 12 bases between them. The CDR3 length is 15 residues. The CDR3 DNA follows: TGTGCCAGCAGCCAATCGGTGGGGGCGGGAAACACCATATATTTT. The encoded protein is CASSQSVGAGNTIYF.

Concerning this clone: A clone one base away is much larger, so this may be a read error. Other nucleotide sequences from this sample produce the same CDR3. The CDR3, as DNA: TGCAGCGTTCGGCAGGGCAATGAAAAACTGTTTTTT. Its translation is CSVRQGNEKLFF. The chain recombines TRBV29-1 with TRBJ1-4; tentatively, D is TRBD1 (5 bases). The germline CDR1 and CDR2 sequences are SQVTM and ANQGSEA. This CDR3 is built from 12 residues. Trimming cost V 5 bases and J 5 bases, with 9 bases left between them.

This clone has only a few counts. V and J are TRBV13 and TRBJ1-1; D might be TRBD1 (6 bases). The CDR3 loop spans 14 amino acids. Trimming left V 2 bases short and J 5 bases short, with 12 bases between. Germline CDR1 and CDR2: PRHDT and FYEKMQ (reference sequence). DNA for the CDR3: TGTGCCAGCAGCTTACGACAGGCCCCAACTGAAGCTTTCTTT. It encodes CASSLRQAPTEAFF.

This clone was seen ten or more times. This rearrangement joins TRBV20-1 to TRBJ1-1; possible D gene TRBD1, 6 bases. This CDR3 contains 13 residues. Looked up from germline, CDR1 is DFQATT and CDR2 is SNEGSKA (reference sequence). The CDR3 loop is CAGGQLLDTEAFF. CDR3 sequence (DNA): TGCGCCGGGGGGCAGCTGTTGGACACTGAAGCTTTCTTT.

This clone was seen at least ten times. The V gene is TRBV3-1, the J gene TRBJ1-5; TRBD1 aligns across 9 bases. Germline CDR1 is LGHDT and CDR2 is YNNKEL (reference sequence). CDR3 length: 20 residues. V dropped 3 bases and J dropped 0; count of bases not matched to a gene: 15. The CDR3 reads CASSHKAPGQGSLSNQPQHF. DNA of the CDR3: TGTGCCAGCAGCCACAAGGCCCCGGGACAGGGCTCTCTTAGCAATCAGCCCCAGCATTTT.

At least ten counts were recorded for this clone. The J gene is TRBJ1-5, the V gene TRBV6-1, with D maybe TRBD1 (6 bases). Trimming cost V 7 bases and J 4 bases, with 17 bases left between them. CDR3 size: 15 residues. The germline V gene encodes CDR1 MNHNS and CDR2 SASEGT. The CDR3 coding sequence is TGTGCCAGCACCCAAGGAGGGGGGGGGAATCAGCCCCAGCATTTT. It codes for CASTQGGGGNQPQHF.

There are many counts of this clone. V and J are TRBV3-1 and TRBJ2-3, with TRBD2 matching over 10 bases. The CDR3 has 15 residues. V dropped 6 bases and J dropped 3; count of bases not matched to a gene: 6. Germline V lookup: CDR1 LGHDT, CDR2 YNNKEL (reference sequence). In DNA, the CDR3 is TGTGCCAGCAGACGGACTAGCGGAGTAACAGATACGCAGTATTTT. Translated, it gives CASRRTSGVTDTQYF.

This clone appeared once. This chain joins TRBV20-1 and TRBJ2-5; D not resolved. The V and J ends lost 6 bases and 2 bases respectively, with 7 bases between them. Germline-derived CDR1 and CDR2 are DFQATT and SNEGSKA (reference sequence). The CDR3 is 11 residues long. CDR3 coding DNA: TGCAGTGCACGGCTACAAGAGACCCAGTACTTC. This codes for CSARLQETQYF.

In the case of this clone: This may be a read error, as it is one base from a much larger clone. The V gene is TRBV20-1, the J gene TRBJ2-3; D might be TRBD2 (5 bases). The CDR3 is 12 amino acids. Germline CDR1 reads DFQATT; CDR2 reads SNEGSKA (reference sequence). The V end was cut by 3 bases, the J end by 10 bases, with 14 bases between. CDR3 in DNA: TGCAGTGCTAGGTTGACCGGGAACCCGCAGTATTTT. Protein: CSARLTGNPQYF.

Points on this clone: A read error may produce the germline difference seen at one junction end. This sequence joins TRBV6-1 and TRBJ2-7; no reliable D call. CDR1 is MNHNS, CDR2 SASEGT, per germline. This CDR3 is 13 amino acids long. The CDR3 DNA follows: TGTGCCAGCGGTAAGGCTAACTCCTACGATCAGTACTTC. Its protein is CASGKANSYDQYF.

This clone showed up just a few times. The germline gene is not matched at one end of the junction; a read error may be the cause. The CDR3 region is CGSNTLRGKGGNTIYF. The CDR3 nucleotides read TGTGGCAGCAATACTCTCAGGGGGAAGGGTGGAAACACCATATATTTT. The rearrangement links TRBV6-2 or TRBV6-3 to TRBJ1-3; 7 bases fit TRBD1. Germline lookup yields CDR1 MNHEY and CDR2 SVGEGT. The CDR3 is 16 residues long.

This clone was counted at least ten times. The rearrangement uses TRBV5-1 and TRBJ2-1; TRBD2 aligns across 10 bases. Germline V gene lookup returns CDR1 SGHRS and CDR2 YFSETQ. Trimming cost V 4 bases and J 1 base; bases outside gene matches: 2. This CDR3 spans 15 amino acids. DNA for the CDR3: TGCGCCAGCAGCCCTAGCGGGGGTTCCTACAATGAGCAGTTCTTC. Protein: CASSPSGGSYNEQFF.

This clone was picked up many times. An end of the junction does not agree with germline; a read error may underlie this. The chain uses TRBV7-7 and TRBJ2-1; 8 nucleotides agree with TRBD2. Germline CDR1 and CDR2: SSHAT and FNYEAQ (reference sequence). CDR3 size: 15 residues. DNA of the CDR3: TGTGCTAGCAGCCAGGGCGGGGGGTCCTCCAATGAGCAGTTCTTC. Translating it yields CASSQGGGSSNEQFF. The full variable domain, rest sourced from reference TRBV7-7 and TRBJ2-1, is GAGVSQSPRYKVTKRGQDVTLRCDPISSHATLYWYQQALGQGPEFLTYFNYEAQPDKSGLPSDRFSAERPEGSISTLTIQRTEQRDSAMYRCASSQGGGSSNEQFFGPGTRLTVL.